This T cell receptor beta chain came from a study of blood T cell repertoires in COVID-19. Looking at the study overall: The United States, Italy and Spain provided the acute and convalescent COVID-19 samples. From T cells, B-cell-depleted T cells, or PBMCs came the material, which was cDNA or gDNA.

Per the authors' pipeline: Amplification of reference gene primers provided the estimated nucleated cell counts. Profiled with immunoSEQ multiplex PCR; TCRdb holds only in-frame clones, not every one. The D gene and trimming were derived from the DNA, and the V and J assignments and clone size from that table. The data hold 110,000 to 150,000 clones, with around 83% observed a single time. Per the germline V gene, CDR1 is SGHRS and CDR2 is YFSETQ. Unmatched junction bases numbered 3, after V lost 1 base and J lost 0 bases. This CDR3 region has 17 residues. This TCR was recovered from a man aged 60-69 years with active or convalescent COVID-19. The V gene is TRBV5-1, the J gene TRBJ1-4, with 10 bases identical to TRBD1. Material: peripheral blood. Here the CDR3 DNA reads TGCGCCAGCAGCTTGAACGGACAGGGGGCAACTAATGAAAAACTGTTTTTT. This codes for CASSLNGQGATNEKLFF.